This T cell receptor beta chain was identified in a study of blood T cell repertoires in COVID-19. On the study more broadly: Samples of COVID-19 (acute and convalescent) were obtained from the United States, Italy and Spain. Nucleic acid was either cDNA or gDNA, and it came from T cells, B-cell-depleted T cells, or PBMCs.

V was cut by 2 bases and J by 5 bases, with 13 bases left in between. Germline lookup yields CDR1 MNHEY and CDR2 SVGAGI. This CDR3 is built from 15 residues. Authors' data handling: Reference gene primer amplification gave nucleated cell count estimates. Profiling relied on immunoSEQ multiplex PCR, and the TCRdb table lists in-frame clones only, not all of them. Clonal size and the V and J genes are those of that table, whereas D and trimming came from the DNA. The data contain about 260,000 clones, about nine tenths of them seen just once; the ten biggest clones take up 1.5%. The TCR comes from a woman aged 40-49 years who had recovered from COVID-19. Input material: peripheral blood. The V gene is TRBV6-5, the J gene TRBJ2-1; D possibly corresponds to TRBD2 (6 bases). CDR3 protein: CASSYGASVHNEQFF. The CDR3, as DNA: TGTGCCAGCAGTTACGGGGCTAGCGTACACAATGAGCAGTTCTTC.